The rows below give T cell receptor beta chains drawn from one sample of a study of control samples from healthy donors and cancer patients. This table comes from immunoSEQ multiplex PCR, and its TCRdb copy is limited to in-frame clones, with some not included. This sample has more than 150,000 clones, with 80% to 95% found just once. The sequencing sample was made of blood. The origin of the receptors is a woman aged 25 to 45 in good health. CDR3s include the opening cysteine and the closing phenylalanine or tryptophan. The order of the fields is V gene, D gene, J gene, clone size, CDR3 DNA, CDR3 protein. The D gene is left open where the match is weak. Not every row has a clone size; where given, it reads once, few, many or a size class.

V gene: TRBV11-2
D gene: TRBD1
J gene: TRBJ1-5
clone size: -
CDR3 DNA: TGTGCCAGCAGCTTAGATTACCGACAGGGGACTCAGCCCCAGCATTTT
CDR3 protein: CASSLDYRQGTQPQHF

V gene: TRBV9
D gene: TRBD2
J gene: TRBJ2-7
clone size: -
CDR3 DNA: TGTGCCAGCAGTAGCGGGAGTAGGGACGAGCAGTACTTC
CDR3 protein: CASSSGSRDEQYF

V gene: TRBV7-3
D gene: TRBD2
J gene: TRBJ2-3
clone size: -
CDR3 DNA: TGTGCCAGCAGCTACCTAGCGGTGTCATCTAGCACAGATACGCAGTATTTT
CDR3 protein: CASSYLAVSSSTDTQYF

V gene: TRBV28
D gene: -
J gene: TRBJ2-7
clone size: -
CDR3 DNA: TGTGCCAGCAGTTCAGCAGGTTACGAGCAGTACTTC
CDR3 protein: CASSSAGYEQYF

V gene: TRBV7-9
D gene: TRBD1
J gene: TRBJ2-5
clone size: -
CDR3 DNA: TGTGCCAGCAGCTTAAATACAGGGGGCGTCAGGGAGACCCAGTACTTC
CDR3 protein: CASSLNTGGVRETQYF

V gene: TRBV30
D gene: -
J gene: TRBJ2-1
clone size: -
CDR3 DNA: TGTGCCTGGAGTGTCGGCGGCGTAAATGAGCAGTTCTTC
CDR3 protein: CAWSVGGVNEQFF

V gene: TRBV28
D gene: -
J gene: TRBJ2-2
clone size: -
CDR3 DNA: TGTGCCAGCAGTTTGGTGCGAAACACCGGGGAGCTGTTTTTT
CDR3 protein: CASSLVRNTGELFF

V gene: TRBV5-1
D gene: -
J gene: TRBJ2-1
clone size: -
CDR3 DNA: TGCGCCAGCAGCCCGTTTTACAATGAGCAGTTCTTC
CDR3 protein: CASSPFYNEQFF

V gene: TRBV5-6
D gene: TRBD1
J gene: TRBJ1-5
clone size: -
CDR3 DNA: TGTGCCAGCAGCTTGGGGGACAGGGCGGATCAGCCCCAGCATTTT
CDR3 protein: CASSLGDRADQPQHF

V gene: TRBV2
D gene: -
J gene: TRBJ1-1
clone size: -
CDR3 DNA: TGTGCCAGCAGTGAATTGACTTTGAACACTGAAGCTTTCTTT
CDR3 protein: CASSELTLNTEAFF

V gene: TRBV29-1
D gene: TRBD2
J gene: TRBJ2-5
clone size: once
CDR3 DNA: TGCAGCGTTACCCGGACTAGCGGGAGGGCCCGGGAGACCCAGTACTTC
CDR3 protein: CSVTRTSGRARETQYF

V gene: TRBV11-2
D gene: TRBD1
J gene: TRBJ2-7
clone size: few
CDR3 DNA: TGTGCCAGCAGCTTGGACAGGTTGGGCTACGAGCAGTACTTC
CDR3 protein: CASSLDRLGYEQYF

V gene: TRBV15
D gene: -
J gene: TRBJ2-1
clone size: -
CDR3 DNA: TGTGCCACCAGCGAGGGATCGGCAGGTACCAATGAGCAGTTCTTC
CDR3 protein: CATSEGSAGTNEQFF

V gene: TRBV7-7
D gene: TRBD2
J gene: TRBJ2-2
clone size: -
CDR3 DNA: TGTGCCAGCAGCTTAGGGGGGAGGGGACGGGGCACCGGGGAGCTGTTTTTT
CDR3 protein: CASSLGGRGRGTGELFF

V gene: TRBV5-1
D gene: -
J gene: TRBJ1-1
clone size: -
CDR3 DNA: TGCGCCAGCAGCGTGGACCCGGCCGGAACCACTGAAGCTTTCTTT
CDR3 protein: CASSVDPAGTTEAFF

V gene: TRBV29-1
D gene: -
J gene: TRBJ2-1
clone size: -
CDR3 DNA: TGCAGCGTTGAGAGGGTCAATGAGCAGTTCTTC
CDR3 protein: CSVERVNEQFF

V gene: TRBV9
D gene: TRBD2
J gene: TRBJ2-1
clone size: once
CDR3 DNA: TGTGCCAGCAGCGTAGTGGTACTAGCGGGAGTGAGTGAGCAGTTCTTC
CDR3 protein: CASSVVVLAGVSEQFF

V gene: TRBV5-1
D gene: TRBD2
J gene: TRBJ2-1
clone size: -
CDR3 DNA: TGCGCCAGCAGCTTGCCCGGGACTAGCGGCTCCTACAATGAGCAGTTCTTC
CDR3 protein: CASSLPGTSGSYNEQFF

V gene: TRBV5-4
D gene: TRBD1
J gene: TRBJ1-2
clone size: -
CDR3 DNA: TGTGCCAGCAGCTTGGGTCAAACAGGGGGCCAAGGCTACACCTTC
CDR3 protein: CASSLGQTGGQGYTF

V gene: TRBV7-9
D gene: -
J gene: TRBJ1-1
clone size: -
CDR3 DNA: TGTGCCAGCAGCTTAGAACCGGCGCGGACTGAAGCTTTCTTT
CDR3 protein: CASSLEPARTEAFF

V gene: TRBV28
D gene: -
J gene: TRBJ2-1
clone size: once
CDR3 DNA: TGTGCCAGCAGCAGGGGCTCCTACAATGAGCAGTTCTTC
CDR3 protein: CASSRGSYNEQFF

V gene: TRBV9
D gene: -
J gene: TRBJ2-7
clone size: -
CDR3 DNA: TGTGCCAGCAGCGTAGCTTCTATCCCCCTGCCGGGAGAGCAGTACTTC
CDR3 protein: CASSVASIPLPGEQYF

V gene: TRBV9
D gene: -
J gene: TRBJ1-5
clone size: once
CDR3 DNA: TGTGCCAGCAGCTCCGGAACCGGGGGGACCCAGCATTTT
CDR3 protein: CASSSGTGGTQHF

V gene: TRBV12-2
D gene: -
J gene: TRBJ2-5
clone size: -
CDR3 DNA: TGTGCAAGTCGCTTACCGCGGACTAGCGGGAGAGCAGAGACCCAGTACTTC
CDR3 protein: CASRLPRTSGRAETQYF

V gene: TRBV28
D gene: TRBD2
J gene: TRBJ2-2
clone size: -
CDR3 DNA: TGTGCCAGCAGTTTAGCGGGGGGCTTGGGCGGGGAGCTGTTTTTT
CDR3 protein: CASSLAGGLGGELFF

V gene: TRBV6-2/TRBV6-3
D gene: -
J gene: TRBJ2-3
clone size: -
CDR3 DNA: TGTGCCAGCAGTTACTCCAGGGGGACTAGCACAGATACGCAGTATTTT
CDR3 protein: CASSYSRGTSTDTQYF

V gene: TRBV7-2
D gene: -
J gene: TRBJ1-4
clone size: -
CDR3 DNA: TGTGCCAGCAGCTTAGGACGGACTTCGAATGAAAAACTGTTTTTT
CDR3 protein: CASSLGRTSNEKLFF

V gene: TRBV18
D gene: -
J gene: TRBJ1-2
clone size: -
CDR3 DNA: TGTGCCAGCTCACCGGGGGGGTTTCTCGACTATGGCTACACCTTC
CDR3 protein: CASSPGGFLDYGYTF

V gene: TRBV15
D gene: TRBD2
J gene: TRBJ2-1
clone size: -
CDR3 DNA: TGTGCCACCAGCAGAGAGGGCGGGGGCTCCTACAATGAGCAGTTCTTC
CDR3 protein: CATSREGGGSYNEQFF

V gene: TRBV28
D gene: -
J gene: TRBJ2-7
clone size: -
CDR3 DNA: TGTGCCAGCAGTTTTCCTCTAACCGGGACAACCTACGAGCAGTACTTC
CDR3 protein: CASSFPLTGTTYEQYF

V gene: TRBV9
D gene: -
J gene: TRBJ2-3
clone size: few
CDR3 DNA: TGTGCCAGCAGCGTAGAGGACAGCCGCACAGATACGCAGTATTTT
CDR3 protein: CASSVEDSRTDTQYF

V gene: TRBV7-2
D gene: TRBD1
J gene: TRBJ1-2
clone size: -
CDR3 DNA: TGTGCCAGCAGCTATACGGACAGGGGATATGGCTACACCTTC
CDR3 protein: CASSYTDRGYGYTF

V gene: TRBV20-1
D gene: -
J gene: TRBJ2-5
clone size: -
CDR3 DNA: TGCAGTGCTAGTGACGGGGCTCAAGAGACCCAGTACTTC
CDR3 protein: CSASDGAQETQYF

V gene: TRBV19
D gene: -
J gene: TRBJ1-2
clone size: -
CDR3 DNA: TGTGCCAGTAGTAACAGGGAGTCCTATGGCTACACCTTC
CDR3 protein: CASSNRESYGYTF

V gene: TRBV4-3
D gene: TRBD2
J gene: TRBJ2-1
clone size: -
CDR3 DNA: TGCGCCAGCAGCCAAGATAGCGGGAGGCACAATGAGCAGTTCTTC
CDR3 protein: CASSQDSGRHNEQFF

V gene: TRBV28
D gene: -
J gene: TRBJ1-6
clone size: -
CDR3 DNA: TGTGCCAGCAGTGGGGGAGTTTCACCCCTCCACTTT
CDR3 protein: CASSGGVSPLHF

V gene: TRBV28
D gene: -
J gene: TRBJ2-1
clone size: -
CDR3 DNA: TGTGCCAGCAGGGGGGGTGGCCTCAACAATGAGCAGTTCTTC
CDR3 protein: CASRGGGLNNEQFF

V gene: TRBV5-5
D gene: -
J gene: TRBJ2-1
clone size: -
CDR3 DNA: TGTGCCAGCAGCTTTATCTCAAATGAGCAGTTCTTC
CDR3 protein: CASSFISNEQFF

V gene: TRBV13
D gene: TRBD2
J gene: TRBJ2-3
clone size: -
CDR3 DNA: TGTGCCAGCAGCTTAGTTGGCGGGAGGGCCGTAGATACGCAGTATTTT
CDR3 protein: CASSLVGGRAVDTQYF

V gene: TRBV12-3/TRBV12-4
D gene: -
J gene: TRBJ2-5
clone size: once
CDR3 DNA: TGTGCCAGCACCATAGGGCTGGAAGAGACCCAGTACTTC
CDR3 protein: CASTIGLEETQYF

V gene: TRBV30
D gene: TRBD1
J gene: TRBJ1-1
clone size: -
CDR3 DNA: TGTGCCTGGTTGGCCGGGACAGGGTTATATTCTGAAGCTTTCTTT
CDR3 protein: CAWLAGTGLYSEAFF

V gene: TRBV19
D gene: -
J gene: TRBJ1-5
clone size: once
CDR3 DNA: TGTGCCAGTACCGAACAGGGCGGCGGCAATCAGCCCCAGCATTTT
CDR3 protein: CASTEQGGGNQPQHF

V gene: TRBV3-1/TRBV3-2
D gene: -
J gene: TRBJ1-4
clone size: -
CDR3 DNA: TGTGCCAGCAGCCACGGGGTTCCCAATGAAAAACTGTTTTTT
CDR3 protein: CASSHGVPNEKLFF

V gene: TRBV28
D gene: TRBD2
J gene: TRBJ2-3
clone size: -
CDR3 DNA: TGTGCCAGCCCCCCCGCGGGCGGCGGGGAGCGGGAGTTCACAGATACGCAGTATTTT
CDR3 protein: CASPPAGGGEREFTDTQYF

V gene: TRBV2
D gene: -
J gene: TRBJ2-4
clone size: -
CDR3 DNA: TGTGCCAGCAGTGAAAACCCCACGGCCAAAAACATTCAGTACTTC
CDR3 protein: CASSENPTAKNIQYF

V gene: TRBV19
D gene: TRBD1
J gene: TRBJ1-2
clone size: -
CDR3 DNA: TGTGCCAGTAGTGTCCTGACAGGGCGGAACTATGGCTACACCTTC
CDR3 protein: CASSVLTGRNYGYTF

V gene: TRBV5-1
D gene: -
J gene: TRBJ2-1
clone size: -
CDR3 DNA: TGCGCCAGCAGCCGGACTACAAATGAGCAGTTCTTC
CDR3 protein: CASSRTTNEQFF

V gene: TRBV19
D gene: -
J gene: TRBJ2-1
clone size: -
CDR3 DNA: TGTGCCAGTAGTTCCGGGTACAATGAGCAGTTCTTC
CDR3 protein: CASSSGYNEQFF

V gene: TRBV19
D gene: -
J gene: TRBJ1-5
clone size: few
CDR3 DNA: TGTGCCACCGACCGGGGGTACAGCAATCAGCCCCAGCATTTT
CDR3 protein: CATDRGYSNQPQHF

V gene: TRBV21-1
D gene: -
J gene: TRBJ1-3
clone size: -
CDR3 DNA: TGTGCCAGCAGCAAATCCGGGTACTCTGGAAACACCATATATTTT
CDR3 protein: CASSKSGYSGNTIYF

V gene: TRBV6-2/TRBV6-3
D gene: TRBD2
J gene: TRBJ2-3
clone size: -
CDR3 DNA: TGTGCCAGCAGTTACTCCCTTAGCGGGGCCCGCACAGATACGCAGTATTTT
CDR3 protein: CASSYSLSGARTDTQYF

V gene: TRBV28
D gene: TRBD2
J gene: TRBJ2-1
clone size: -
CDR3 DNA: TGTGCCAGCAGTCCCTCAGCGGGGTCGCAGTACAATGAGCAGTTCTTC
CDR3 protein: CASSPSAGSQYNEQFF

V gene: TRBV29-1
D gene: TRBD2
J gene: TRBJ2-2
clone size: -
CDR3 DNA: TGCAGCGTTGACGGGGGGAGGGGCAACACCGGGGAGCTGTTTTTT
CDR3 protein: CSVDGGRGNTGELFF